The rows below give T cell receptor beta chains drawn from one sample of a study of cytomegalovirus exposure and HLA in healthy donors. Profiled with immunoSEQ multiplex PCR; TCRdb holds only in-frame clones, not every one. The table shows some 130,000 clones, with about 80% occurring only once. Sequencing was performed on PBMCs. The receptors here all came from a young man in good health and CMV-seropositive. Each CDR3 is given with its conserved first and last residue. D genes are given only for firm matches. Only some rows state a clone size, as once, few, many or a class for expanded clones.

d_gene	abundance	v_gene	j_gene	CDR3nt	CDR3aa
TRBD1	NA	TRBV6-1	TRBJ1-1	TGTGCCAGCACCAGTAGGACAGGGGGGAGGACTGAAGCTTTCTTT	CASTSRTGGRTEAFF
NA	NA	TRBV11-2	TRBJ2-1	TGTGCCAGCAGCGGACCGAGACTAGTGAATGAGCAGTTCTTC	CASSGPRLVNEQFF
NA	NA	TRBV10-1	TRBJ1-2	TGCGCCAGCAGTGAGTCATTAGATGGCTATGGCTACACCTTC	CASSESLDGYGYTF
NA	many	TRBV19	TRBJ1-1	TGTGCCAGTTCCCGAGGGAGCGTCCTAGGGACTGAAGCTTTCTTT	CASSRGSVLGTEAFF
TRBD2	NA	TRBV7-3	TRBJ2-1	TGTGCCAGCAGCTCCTCCTCGGGACTAGCGTTCTATAATGAGCAGTTCTTC	CASSSSSGLAFYNEQFF
TRBD2	NA	TRBV6-5	TRBJ2-1	TGTGCCAGCAGCCGCCTAGCGGGGGCCCCGGGTGAGCAGTTCTTC	CASSRLAGAPGEQFF
NA	NA	TRBV10-3	TRBJ2-7	TGTGCCACTGGGAGTAGCTGGGGGGAGACATCCTACGAGCAGTACTTC	CATGSSWGETSYEQYF
TRBD1	NA	TRBV7-3	TRBJ2-1	TGTGCCAGCAGCCGAGACAGGGGGCTCCGCAATGAGCAGTTCTTC	CASSRDRGLRNEQFF
NA	NA	TRBV7-3	TRBJ2-1	TGTGCCAGCAGCCCCGGGGGTAGCATCCATGAGCAGTTCTTC	CASSPGGSIHEQFF
TRBD1	NA	TRBV5-4	TRBJ2-7	TGTGCCAGCAGCATGGGACAGACCACGGGCGAGCAGTACTTC	CASSMGQTTGEQYF
NA	NA	TRBV30	TRBJ2-7	TGTGCCTGGGAGAGCTCCTACGAGCAGTACTTC	CAWESSYEQYF
TRBD1	NA	TRBV12-5	TRBJ1-2	TGTGCTAGTGCCCCAGACAGGGTCCGACCGTATGGCTACACCTTC	CASAPDRVRPYGYTF
NA	NA	TRBV21-1	TRBJ1-2	TGTGCCAGCAGCATAAGCAACCTGACAGGATTCTATGGCTACACCTTC	CASSISNLTGFYGYTF
TRBD1	NA	TRBV7-2	TRBJ1-1	TGTGCCAGCAGCTTAGGACAGGGGGCTAACACTGAAGCTTTCTTT	CASSLGQGANTEAFF
NA	few	TRBV2	TRBJ1-2	TGTGCCAGCAGTGAAGTTCGGACTGGGTATGGCTACACCTTC	CASSEVRTGYGYTF
NA	NA	TRBV28	TRBJ2-2	TGTGCCAGCAGTTTTCCCCGGGATTCCGGCGGGGAGCTGTTTTTT	CASSFPRDSGGELFF
NA	NA	TRBV6-4	TRBJ1-2	TGTGCCAGCAGCAGAACAGGGACCTATGGCTACACCTTC	CASSRTGTYGYTF
NA	once	TRBV5-1	TRBJ2-7	TGCGCCAGCAGCTTGTCGGGCTCCTCCGGAGGGTTCGTTATGGAGCAGTACTTC	CASSLSGSSGGFVMEQYF
NA	NA	TRBV18	TRBJ2-3	TGTGCCAGCTCAACTAGCATTCCCCCAGATACGCAGTATTTT	CASSTSIPPDTQYF
NA	NA	TRBV2	TRBJ2-7	TGTGCCAGCAGTTTACAGTTGGGGGGCTCCTACGAGCAGTACTTC	CASSLQLGGSYEQYF
NA	NA	TRBV11-2	TRBJ2-7	TGTGCCAGCAGCACCTGGACAGCCTACGAGCAGTACTTC	CASSTWTAYEQYF
NA	NA	TRBV27	TRBJ2-3	TGTGCCAGCAGTCGGACAGACAGAATATCAGATACGCAGTATTTT	CASSRTDRISDTQYF
NA	NA	TRBV11-2	TRBJ1-5	TGTGCCAGCAGCTTAGGAGGGAAGGATCAGCCCCAGCATTTT	CASSLGGKDQPQHF
NA	few	TRBV18	TRBJ2-1	TGTGCCAGCTCACATTCGACAGAGGCTGAGCAGTTCTTC	CASSHSTEAEQFF
NA	NA	TRBV20-1	TRBJ1-3	TGCAGTGGGGAGAGGGGAAACACCATATATTTT	CSGERGNTIYF
NA	NA	TRBV6-5	TRBJ2-5	TGTGCCAGCAGGCGGGACTGGCAACAGGAGACCCAGTACTTC	CASRRDWQQETQYF
NA	once	TRBV6-1	TRBJ2-7	TGTGCCAGCACTCCGACAATTACAAGCTCCTACGAGCAGTACTTC	CASTPTITSSYEQYF
TRBD1	NA	TRBV18	TRBJ1-1	TGTGCCAGCTCACCGGGACAGAAGAACACTGAAGCTTTCTTT	CASSPGQKNTEAFF
NA	NA	TRBV10-2	TRBJ1-2	TGCGCCAGCAGCGGGATGAGGGTGCATGGCTACACCTTC	CASSGMRVHGYTF
NA	NA	TRBV14	TRBJ2-1	TGTGCCAGCAGCCAGCCGGGGCGGGGTAGGTTCTCCTACAATGAGCAGTTCTTC	CASSQPGRGRFSYNEQFF
NA	NA	TRBV30	TRBJ2-7	TGTGCCTGGAGCGGGAATATCTACGAGCAGTACTTC	CAWSGNIYEQYF
TRBD1	NA	TRBV2	TRBJ1-2	TGTGCCAGCAGCTCCGGGACAGGGGCTTATGGCTACACCTTC	CASSSGTGAYGYTF
TRBD2	NA	TRBV29-1	TRBJ2-1	TGCAGCGTTGATTGGCGGGAGGGCTTGTTCTTC	CSVDWREGLFF
NA	NA	TRBV19	TRBJ1-5	TGTGCCAGTAGTACCCCCAGGCAGCCCCAGCATTTT	CASSTPRQPQHF
NA	NA	TRBV6-1	TRBJ1-5	TGTGCCAGCAGTGTGGACACCTTTAATCAGCCCCAGCATTTT	CASSVDTFNQPQHF
TRBD1	few	TRBV5-1	TRBJ1-2	TGCGCCAGCAGCTTGGTAATCCAGGGGGTCGGCTACACCTTC	CASSLVIQGVGYTF
TRBD1	NA	TRBV4-1	TRBJ1-2	TGCGCCAGCAGCCAATCGCGAGGACAGGGGGCGTTTGGCTACACCTTC	CASSQSRGQGAFGYTF
NA	NA	TRBV6-6	TRBJ1-1	TGTGCCAGCAGTTACCGGGACACCGCTGAAGCTTTCTTT	CASSYRDTAEAFF
TRBD2	NA	TRBV27	TRBJ2-1	TGTGCCAGCAGCTCCGGGACTAGCGGGAGAAATGAGCAGTTCTTC	CASSSGTSGRNEQFF
TRBD1	NA	TRBV9	TRBJ1-2	TGTGCCAGCAGCCCCCGAGGGGACAGCTATGGCTACACCTTC	CASSPRGDSYGYTF
TRBD2	NA	TRBV5-1	TRBJ2-3	TGCGCCAGCACTCTTACGGGGGGGTTCACAGATACGCAGTATTTT	CASTLTGGFTDTQYF
TRBD1	NA	TRBV19	TRBJ1-2	TGTGCCAGTAGTCCATGGGACAGGGCGGACTATGGCTACACCTTC	CASSPWDRADYGYTF
NA	NA	TRBV27	TRBJ2-7	TGTGCCAGCAGCGAGGACAGTGCCTACGAGCAGTACTTC	CASSEDSAYEQYF
TRBD1	NA	TRBV7-2	TRBJ1-1	TGTGCCAGCAGCTCCAGGACAGGGATGGGGAACACTGAAGCTTTCTTT	CASSSRTGMGNTEAFF
TRBD1	few	TRBV13	TRBJ1-6	TGTGCCAGCAGCTTAGGCGGGACAGAATATAATTCACCCCTCCACTTT	CASSLGGTEYNSPLHF
TRBD2	NA	TRBV5-1	TRBJ2-3	TGCGCCAGCAGCTCGGGACTAGCGGGTTACACAGATACGCAGTATTTT	CASSSGLAGYTDTQYF
TRBD1	NA	TRBV11-3	TRBJ2-2	TGTGCCAGCCGTATACAGGGGTCGGACACCGGGGAGCTGTTTTTT	CASRIQGSDTGELFF
TRBD1	NA	TRBV27	TRBJ2-6	TGTGCCATATCGACAGGGAAGCCCTCTGGGGCCAACGTCCTGACTTTC	CAISTGKPSGANVLTF
NA	few	TRBV2	TRBJ1-2	TGTGCCAGCAGTCCCCCGGGACATACCTATGGCTACACCTTC	CASSPPGHTYGYTF
TRBD1	NA	TRBV11-3	TRBJ2-5	TGTGCCAGCAGCTTGGGAACAGGGGGCTGGGAGACCCAGTACTTC	CASSLGTGGWETQYF
TRBD1	NA	TRBV7-6	TRBJ2-3	TGTGCCAGCAGCTCCACAGGGGAAAGCACAGATACGCAGTATTTT	CASSSTGESTDTQYF
TRBD1	NA	TRBV4-3	TRBJ2-7	TGCGCCAGCAGCCAAGAACGGACAGGGACCTACGAGCAGTACTTC	CASSQERTGTYEQYF
TRBD1	NA	TRBV7-3	TRBJ2-1	TGTGCCAGCAGCTTTAGTGGGACAGGGCTATACAATGAGCAGTTCTTC	CASSFSGTGLYNEQFF